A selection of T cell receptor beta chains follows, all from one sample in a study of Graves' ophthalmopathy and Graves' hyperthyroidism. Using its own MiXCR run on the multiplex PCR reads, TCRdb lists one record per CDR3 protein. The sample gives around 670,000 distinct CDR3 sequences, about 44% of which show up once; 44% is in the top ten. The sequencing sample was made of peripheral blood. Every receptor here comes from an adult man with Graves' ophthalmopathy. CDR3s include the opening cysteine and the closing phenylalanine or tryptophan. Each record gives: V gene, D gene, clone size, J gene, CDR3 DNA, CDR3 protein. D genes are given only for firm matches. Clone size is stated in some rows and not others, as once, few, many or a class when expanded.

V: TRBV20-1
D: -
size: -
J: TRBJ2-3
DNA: TGCAGTGTGGGGGCTCCAGATACGCAGTATTTT
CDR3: CSVGAPDTQYF

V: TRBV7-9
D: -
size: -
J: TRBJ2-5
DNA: TGTGCCAGCAGCTTAGGGGGGAAACAAGAGACCCAGTACTTC
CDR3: CASSLGGKQETQYF

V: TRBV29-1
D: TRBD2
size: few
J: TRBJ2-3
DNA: TGCAGCGTTGAGGACCGTCGAGGCGGGAGGGCCCCAGATACGCAGTATTTT
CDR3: CSVEDRRGGRAPDTQYF

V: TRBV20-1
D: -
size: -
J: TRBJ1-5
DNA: TGCAGTGCTAGAGATGGGGGACATTCTAGCAATCAGCCCCAGCATTTT
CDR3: CSARDGGHSSNQPQHF

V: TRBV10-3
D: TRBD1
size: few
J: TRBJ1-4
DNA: TGTGCCAGCAAAGGAGCAGGGGGGAAACTGTTTTTT
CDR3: CASKGAGGKLFF

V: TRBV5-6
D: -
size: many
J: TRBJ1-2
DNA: TGTGCCAGCAGCGCTCGCGGAGACTATGGCTACACCTTC
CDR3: CASSARGDYGYTF

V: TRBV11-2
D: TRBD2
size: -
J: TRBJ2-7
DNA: TGTGCCAGCAGCTTTTCGCGGGAGGCCTCCTACGAGCAGTACTTC
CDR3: CASSFSREASYEQYF

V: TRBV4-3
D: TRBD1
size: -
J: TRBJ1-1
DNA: TGCGCCAGCAGTCCGAACCGGGCAGGGGGCACTGAAGCTTTCTTT
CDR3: CASSPNRAGGTEAFF

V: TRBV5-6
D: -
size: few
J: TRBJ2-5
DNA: TGTGCCAGCAGCTTGACGGCGGCCCAGGCGGGAGAGACCCAGTACTTC
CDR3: CASSLTAAQAGETQYF

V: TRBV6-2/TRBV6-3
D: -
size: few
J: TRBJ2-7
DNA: TGTGCCACGTGGGACCGTACCTACGAGCAGTACTTC
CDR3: CATWDRTYEQYF

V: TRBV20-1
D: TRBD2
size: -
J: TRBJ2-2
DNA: TGCAGTGCTTTAGCGGGAGGCACCGGGGAGCTGTTTTTT
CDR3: CSALAGGTGELFF

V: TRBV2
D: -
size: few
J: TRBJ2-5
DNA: TGTGCCAGCACGACGGGGTTCGGAGAGACCCAGTACTTC
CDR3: CASTTGFGETQYF

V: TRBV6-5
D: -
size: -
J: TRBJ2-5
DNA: TGTGCCAGCAGTTACTCGAAGAGGGTTTTAGGAGAGACCCAGTACTTC
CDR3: CASSYSKRVLGETQYF

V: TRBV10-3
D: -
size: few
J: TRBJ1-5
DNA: TGTGCCATCAGTGAACCAGGACAGCCCCAGCATTTT
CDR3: CAISEPGQPQHF

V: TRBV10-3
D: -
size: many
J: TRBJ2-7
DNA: TGTGCCATCAGTGGGGGAGAGACCCCCTACGAGCAGTACTTC
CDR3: CAISGGETPYEQYF

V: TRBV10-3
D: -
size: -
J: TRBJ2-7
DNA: TGTGCCATCAGTGCAACCGACCGTAGCTCCTACGAGCAGTACTTC
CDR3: CAISATDRSSYEQYF

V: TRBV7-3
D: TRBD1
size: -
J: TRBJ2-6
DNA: TGTGCCAGCAGTTCCGACAGGGGGTCTGGGGCCAACGTCCTGACTTTC
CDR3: CASSSDRGSGANVLTF

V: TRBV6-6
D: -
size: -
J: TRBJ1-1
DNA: TGTGCCAGCGTCCGACAGAAACGGACTGAAGCTTTCTTT
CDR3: CASVRQKRTEAFF

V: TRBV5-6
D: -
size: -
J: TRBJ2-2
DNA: TGTGCCAGCAGCTTGGTACCAACTAGATTAGCCGGGGAGCTGTTTTTT
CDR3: CASSLVPTRLAGELFF

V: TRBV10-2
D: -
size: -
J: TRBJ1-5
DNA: TGCGCCAGCAGTGAGTCAGGGTCCCGCGGTCAGCCCCAGCATTTT
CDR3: CASSESGSRGQPQHF

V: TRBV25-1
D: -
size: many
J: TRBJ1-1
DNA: TGTGCCAGCAGTGATAGTGCCGGGGATAGAGCTTTCTTT
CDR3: CASSDSAGDRAFF

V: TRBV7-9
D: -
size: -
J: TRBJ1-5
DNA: TGTGCCAGCAGCCAAGATAATATGCATCAGGGAGTCAATCAGCCCCAGCATTTT
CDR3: CASSQDNMHQGVNQPQHF

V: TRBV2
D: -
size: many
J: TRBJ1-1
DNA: TGTGCCAGCAGGAGCGGACAGTTCGCTTTCTTT
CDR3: CASRSGQFAFF

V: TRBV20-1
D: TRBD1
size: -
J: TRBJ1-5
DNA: TGCAGTGCTCAGACAGGGTACAATCAGCCCCAGCATTTT
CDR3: CSAQTGYNQPQHF

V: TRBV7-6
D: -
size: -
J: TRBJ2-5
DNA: TGTGCCAGCAGCCTCCCGGACCCTCGAAAGGAGACCCAGTACTTC
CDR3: CASSLPDPRKETQYF

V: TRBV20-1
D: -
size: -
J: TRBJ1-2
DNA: TGCAGTGCTAGAGATCCCAGGGGAGGCGGCTACACCTTC
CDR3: CSARDPRGGGYTF

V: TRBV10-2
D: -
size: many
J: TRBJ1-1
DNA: TGCGCCAGCAGTGAGGGTTCCACTGAAGCTTTCTTT
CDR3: CASSEGSTEAFF

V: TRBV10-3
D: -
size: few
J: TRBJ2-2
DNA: TGTGCCATCAGACCCAACACCGGGGAGCTGTTTTTT
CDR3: CAIRPNTGELFF

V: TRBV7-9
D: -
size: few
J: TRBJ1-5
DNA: TGTGCCAGCAGCTCTTCGGACAGTAATCAGCCCCAGCATTTT
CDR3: CASSSSDSNQPQHF

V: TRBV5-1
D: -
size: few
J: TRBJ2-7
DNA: TGCGCCAGCAGCTTGGTGGCGAATTACGAGCAGTACTTC
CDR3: CASSLVANYEQYF

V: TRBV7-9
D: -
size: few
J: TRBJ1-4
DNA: TGTGCCAGCAGCTTGACAGCCTCTGGGGAAAAACTGTTTTTT
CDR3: CASSLTASGEKLFF

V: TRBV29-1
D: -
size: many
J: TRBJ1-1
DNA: TGCAGCGCCCTCCCTCCGGGGTACACTGAAGCTTTCTTT
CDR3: CSALPPGYTEAFF

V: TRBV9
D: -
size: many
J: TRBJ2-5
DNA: TGTGCCAGCAGCGTAGAGCCAGGGGCGGGGGAGACCCAGTACTTC
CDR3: CASSVEPGAGETQYF

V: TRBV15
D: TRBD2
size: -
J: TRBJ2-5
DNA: TGTGCCACCAGCAGAGCCCAGGCGACTAGCGGGAGAGGTGGGAAAGAGACCCAGTACTTC
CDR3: CATSRAQATSGRGGKETQYF

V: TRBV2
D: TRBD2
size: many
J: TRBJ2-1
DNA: TGTGCCAGCGGTGGACTAGCGGGACCGAATGAGCAGTTCTTC
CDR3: CASGGLAGPNEQFF